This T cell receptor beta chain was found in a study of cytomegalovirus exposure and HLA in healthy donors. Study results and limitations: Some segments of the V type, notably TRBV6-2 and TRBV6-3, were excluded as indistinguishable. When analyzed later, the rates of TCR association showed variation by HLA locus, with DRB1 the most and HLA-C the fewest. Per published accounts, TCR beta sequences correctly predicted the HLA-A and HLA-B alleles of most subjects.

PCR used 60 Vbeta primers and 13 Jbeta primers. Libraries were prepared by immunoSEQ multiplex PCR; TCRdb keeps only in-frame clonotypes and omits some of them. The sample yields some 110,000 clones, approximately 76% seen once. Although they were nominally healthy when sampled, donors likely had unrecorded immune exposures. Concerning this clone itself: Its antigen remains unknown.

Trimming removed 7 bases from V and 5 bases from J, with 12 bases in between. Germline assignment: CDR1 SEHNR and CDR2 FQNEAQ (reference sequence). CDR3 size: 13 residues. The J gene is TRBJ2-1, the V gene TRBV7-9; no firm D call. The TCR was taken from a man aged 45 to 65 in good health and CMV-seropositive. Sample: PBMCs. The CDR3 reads CASNRGTNNEQFF. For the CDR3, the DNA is TGTGCCAGCAACCGAGGCACCAACAATGAGCAGTTCTTC.